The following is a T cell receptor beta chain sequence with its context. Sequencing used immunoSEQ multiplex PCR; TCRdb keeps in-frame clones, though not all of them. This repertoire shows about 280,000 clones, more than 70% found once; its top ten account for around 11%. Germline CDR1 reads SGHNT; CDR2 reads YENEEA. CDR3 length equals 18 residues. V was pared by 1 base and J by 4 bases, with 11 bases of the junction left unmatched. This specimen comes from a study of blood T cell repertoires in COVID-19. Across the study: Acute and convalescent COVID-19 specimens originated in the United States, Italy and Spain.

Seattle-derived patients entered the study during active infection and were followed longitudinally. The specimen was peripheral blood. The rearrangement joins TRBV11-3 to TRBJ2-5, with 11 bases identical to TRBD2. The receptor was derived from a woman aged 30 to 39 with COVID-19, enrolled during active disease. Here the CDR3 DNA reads TGTGCCAGCAGCTTAGGGCGTGGGACTAGCGGAGAGGGAGAGACCCAGTACTTC. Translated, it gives CASSLGRGTSGEGETQYF. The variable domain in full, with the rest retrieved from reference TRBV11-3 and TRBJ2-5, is EAGVVQSPRYKIIEKKQPVAFWCNPISGHNTLYWYLQNLGQGPELLIRYENEEAVDDSQLPKDRFSAERLKGVDSTLKIQPAELGDSAVYLCASSLGRGTSGEGETQYFGPGTRLLVL.